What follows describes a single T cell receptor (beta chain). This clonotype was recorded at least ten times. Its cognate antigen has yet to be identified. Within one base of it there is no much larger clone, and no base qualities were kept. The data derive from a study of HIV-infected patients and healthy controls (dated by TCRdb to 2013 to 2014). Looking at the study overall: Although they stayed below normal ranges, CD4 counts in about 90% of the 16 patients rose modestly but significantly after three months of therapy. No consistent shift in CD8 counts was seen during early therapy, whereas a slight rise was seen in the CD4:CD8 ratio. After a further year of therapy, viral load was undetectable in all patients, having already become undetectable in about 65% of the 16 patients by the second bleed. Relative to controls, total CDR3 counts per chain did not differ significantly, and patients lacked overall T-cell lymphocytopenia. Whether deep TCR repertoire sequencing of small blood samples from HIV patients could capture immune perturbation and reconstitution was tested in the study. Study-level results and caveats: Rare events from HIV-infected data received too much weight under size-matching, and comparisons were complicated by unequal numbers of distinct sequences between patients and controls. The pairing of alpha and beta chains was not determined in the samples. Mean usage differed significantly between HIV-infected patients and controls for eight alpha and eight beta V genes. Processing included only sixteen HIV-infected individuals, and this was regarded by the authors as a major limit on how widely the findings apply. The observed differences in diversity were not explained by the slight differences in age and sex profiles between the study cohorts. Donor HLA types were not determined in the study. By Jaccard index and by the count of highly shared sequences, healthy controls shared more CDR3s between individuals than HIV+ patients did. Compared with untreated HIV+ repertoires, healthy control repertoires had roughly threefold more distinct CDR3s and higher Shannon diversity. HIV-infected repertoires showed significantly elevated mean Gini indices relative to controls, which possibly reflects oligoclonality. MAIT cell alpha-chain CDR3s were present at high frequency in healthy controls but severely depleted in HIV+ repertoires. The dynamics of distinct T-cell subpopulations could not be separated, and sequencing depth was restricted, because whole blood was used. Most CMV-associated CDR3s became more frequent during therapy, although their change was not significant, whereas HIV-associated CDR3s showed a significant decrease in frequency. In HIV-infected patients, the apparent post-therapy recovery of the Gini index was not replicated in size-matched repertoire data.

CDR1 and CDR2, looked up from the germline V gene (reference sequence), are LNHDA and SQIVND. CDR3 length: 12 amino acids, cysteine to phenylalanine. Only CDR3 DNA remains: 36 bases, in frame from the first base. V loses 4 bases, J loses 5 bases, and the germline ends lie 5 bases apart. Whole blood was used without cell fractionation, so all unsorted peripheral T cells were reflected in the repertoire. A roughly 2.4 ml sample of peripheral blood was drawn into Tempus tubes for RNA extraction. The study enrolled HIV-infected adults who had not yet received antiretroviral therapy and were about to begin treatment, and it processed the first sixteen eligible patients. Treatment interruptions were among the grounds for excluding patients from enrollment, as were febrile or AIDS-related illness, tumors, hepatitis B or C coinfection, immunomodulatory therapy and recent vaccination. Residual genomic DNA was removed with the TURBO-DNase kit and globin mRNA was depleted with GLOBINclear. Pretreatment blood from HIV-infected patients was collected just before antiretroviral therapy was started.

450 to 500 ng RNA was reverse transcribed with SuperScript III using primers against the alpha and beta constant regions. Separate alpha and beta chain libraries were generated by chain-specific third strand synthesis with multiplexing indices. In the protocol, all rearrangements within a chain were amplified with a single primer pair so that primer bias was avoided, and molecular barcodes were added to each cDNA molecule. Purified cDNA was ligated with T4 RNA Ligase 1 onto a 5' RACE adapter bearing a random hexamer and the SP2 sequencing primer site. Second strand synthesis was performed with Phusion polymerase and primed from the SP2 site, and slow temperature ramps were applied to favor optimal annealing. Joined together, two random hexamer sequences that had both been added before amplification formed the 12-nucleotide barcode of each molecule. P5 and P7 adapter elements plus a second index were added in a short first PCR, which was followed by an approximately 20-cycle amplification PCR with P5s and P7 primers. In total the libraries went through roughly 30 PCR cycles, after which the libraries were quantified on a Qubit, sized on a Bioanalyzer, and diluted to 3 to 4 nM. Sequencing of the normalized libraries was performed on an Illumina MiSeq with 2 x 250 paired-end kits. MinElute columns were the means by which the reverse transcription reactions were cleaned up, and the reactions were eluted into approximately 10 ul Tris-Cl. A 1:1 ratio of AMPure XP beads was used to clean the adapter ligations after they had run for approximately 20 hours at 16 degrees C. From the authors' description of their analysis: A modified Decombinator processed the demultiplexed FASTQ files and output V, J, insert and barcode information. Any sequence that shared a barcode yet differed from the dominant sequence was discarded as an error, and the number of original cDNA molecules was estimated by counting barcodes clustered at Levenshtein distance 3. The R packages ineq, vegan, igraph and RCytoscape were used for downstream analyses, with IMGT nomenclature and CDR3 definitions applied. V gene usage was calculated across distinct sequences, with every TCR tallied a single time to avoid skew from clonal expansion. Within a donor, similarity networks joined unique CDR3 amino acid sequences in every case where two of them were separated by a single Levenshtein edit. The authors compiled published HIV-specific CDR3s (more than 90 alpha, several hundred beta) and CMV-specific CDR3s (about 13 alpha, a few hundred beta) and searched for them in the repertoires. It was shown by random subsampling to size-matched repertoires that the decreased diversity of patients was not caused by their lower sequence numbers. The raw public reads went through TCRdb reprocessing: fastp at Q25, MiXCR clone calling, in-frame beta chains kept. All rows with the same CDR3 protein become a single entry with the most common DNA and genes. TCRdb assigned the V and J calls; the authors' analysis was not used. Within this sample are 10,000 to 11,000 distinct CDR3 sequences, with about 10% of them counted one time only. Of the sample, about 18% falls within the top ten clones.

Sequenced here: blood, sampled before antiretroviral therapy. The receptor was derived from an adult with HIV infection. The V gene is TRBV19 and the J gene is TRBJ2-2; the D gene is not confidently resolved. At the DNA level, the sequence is TGTGCCAGTAGTAAAGAAACCGGGGAGCTGTTTTTT. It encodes CASSKETGELFF.